This T cell receptor (beta chain) was documented in a study of blood T cell repertoires in COVID-19. Turning to the study itself: COVID-19 samples from acute and convalescent phases originated in the United States, Italy and Spain. T cells, B-cell-depleted T cells, or PBMCs supplied cDNA or gDNA.

How the authors handled the data: Reference gene primer amplification in the assay estimated nucleated cell counts. The repertoire was sequenced with immunoSEQ multiplex PCR; TCRdb's copy has only in-frame clones and lacks some. D and trimming were read from the DNA, whereas the V and J calls and clone size are those reported in that table. The sample yields under 300,000 clones, around 86% seen once. The CDR3 runs 11 residues. Germline loops: CDR1 DFQATT, CDR2 SNEGSKA (reference sequence). Trimming took 8 bases from V and 3 from J, leaving 8 bases between them. The specimen was peripheral blood. The chain employs TRBV20-1 and TRBJ2-1; D not certain. This receptor was obtained from a man aged 25-45 years who had recovered from COVID-19. The CDR3 DNA reads as TGCAGTAGTAGCAACTACAATGAGCAGTTCTTC. Protein: CSSSNYNEQFF.